These 30 T cell receptor beta chains came from one sample sequenced in a study of OX40 agonist ivuxolimab in advanced cancers. Profiled with immunoSEQ multiplex PCR; TCRdb holds only in-frame clones, not every one. The sample has about 81,000 clones, 88% seen once. The source was CD4+ or CD8+ T cells sorted from blood, collected in a trial of the OX40 agonist ivuxolimab. All receptors come from an adult with an advanced solid tumor such as melanoma, head and neck, liver or kidney cancer.

V and J are TRBV5-5 and TRBJ2-5, with 9 bases aligning to TRBD2. V trimming: 7 bases; J trimming: 2 bases; junction bases outside the gene matches: 12. CDR1 and CDR2 from the germline V gene are SGHKS and YYEKEE (reference sequence). CDR3 length equals 16 residues. The chain's CDR3 is CASRTLAGSQQETQYF. CDR3 in DNA: TGTGCCAGCCGAACGCTAGCGGGGAGCCAGCAAGAGACCCAGTACTTC. The entire variable domain, with the rest obtained from reference TRBV5-5 and TRBJ2-5, is as follows: DAGVTQSPTHLIKTRGQQVTLRCSPISGHKSVSWYQQVLGQGPQFIFQYYEKEERGRGNFPDRFSARQFPNYSSELNVNALLLGDSALYLCASRTLAGSQQETQYFGPGTRLLVL.

The chain carries TRBV10-3 and TRBJ2-5; no reliable D call. This CDR3 is built from 12 residues. The V gene's germline CDR1 is ENHRY and CDR2 SYGVKD. Trimming left V 2 bases short and J 2 bases short, with 3 bases between. The CDR3 region is CAISEGQETQYF. For the CDR3, the DNA is TGTGCCATCAGTGAGGGGCAAGAGACCCAGTACTTC.

In its sample, this clone was seen once. This chain connects TRBV7-6 to TRBJ2-7; D assignment may be TRBD1 or TRBD2 (5 bases each). V dropped 5 bases and J dropped 2 bases, with 10 bases sitting between them. There are 13 residues in the CDR3. Germline V gene data show CDR1 as SGHVS and CDR2 as FNYEAQ. CDR3 sequence reads: CASSRDGTYEQYF. The CDR3 coding sequence is TGTGCCAGCAGCCGGGACGGAACCTACGAGCAGTACTTC.

This clone has a single count. The gene calls are TRBV5-1 and TRBJ2-5, with TRBD1 as a possible D gene (5 bases). Trimming took 6 bases from V and 5 from J, leaving 23 bases between them. Germline lookup yields CDR1 SGHRS and CDR2 YFSETQ. CDR3 size: 16 residues. CDR3 amino acids: CASTPSSGSAEETQYF. Written as DNA, the CDR3 is TGCGCCAGCACCCCCTCTTCAGGGTCGGCAGAGGAGACCCAGTACTTC.

V gene TRBV11-2 combines with J gene TRBJ1-5; 7 bases are a match to TRBD1. This CDR3 comprises 14 residues. The germline CDR1 and CDR2 sequences are SGHAT and FQNNGV. Germline trimming cut 6 bases from V and 0 bases from J; bases unmatched to any gene: 2. CDR3 sequence: CASRHRGSNQPQHF. CDR3 DNA: TGTGCCAGCAGGCACAGGGGTAGCAATCAGCCCCAGCATTTT.

This clone was detected a few times. The V call is TRBV7-2, the J call TRBJ1-5; 9 nucleotides align to TRBD1. CDR3 length: 15 amino acids. V dropped 5 bases and J dropped 6; count of bases not matched to a gene: 8. Germline CDR1 SGHTA, CDR2 FQGNSA. CDR3: CASSRDRAGSQPQHF. In DNA form, the CDR3 reads TGTGCCAGCAGCCGGGACAGGGCGGGAAGTCAGCCCCAGCATTTT.

The CDR3 protein is CASSLHLRDSLNYGYTF. CDR3 in DNA: TGTGCCAGCAGCTTGCATCTCCGGGACAGCCTAAACTATGGCTACACCTTC. The rearrangement uses TRBV5-5 and TRBJ1-2; 7 nucleotides line up with TRBD1. Trimming removed 1 base from V and 2 bases from J; junction bases left unmatched: 11. From germline, CDR1 is SGHKS and CDR2 YYEKEE (reference sequence). The CDR3 is 17 amino acids.

J is TRBJ2-7 and V is TRBV6-5; unclear D gene. Trimming took off 4 bases at V and 2 bases at J, with 9 bases between the two ends. Germline-derived CDR1 and CDR2 are MNHEY and SVGAGI. This CDR3 spans 13 amino acids. The CDR3, as DNA: TGTGCCAGCAGTTCGCCAGTGACCTACGAGCAGTACTTC. Amino acids: CASSSPVTYEQYF.

The genes are TRBV19 and TRBJ1-1; D is possibly TRBD1 (6 bases). V lost 6 bases, J lost 4 bases, and 12 bases lay in between. Germline CDR1 reads LNHDA; CDR2 reads SQIVND (reference sequence). The CDR3 contains 13 residues. CDR3 residues: CASRPQGGTEAFF. CDR3 bases: TGTGCCAGTAGGCCCCAAGGGGGCACTGAAGCTTTCTTT. The full variable domain, with the rest looked up from reference TRBV19 and TRBJ1-1, is DGGITQSPKYLFRKEGQNVTLSCEQNLNHDAMYWYRQDPGQGLRLIYYSQIVNDFQKGDIAEGYSVSREKKESFPLTVTSAQKNPTAFYLCASRPQGGTEAFFGQGTRLTVV.

This sequence joins TRBV5-1 and TRBJ1-3; D uncertain. The CDR3 spans 13 residues. Looked up from germline, CDR1 is SGHRS and CDR2 is YFSETQ. Trimming pared 7 bases from V and 2 bases from J, leaving 10 bases between. CDR3: CASRTAAGNTIYF. CDR3 DNA: TGCGCCAGCCGGACTGCGGCTGGAAACACCATATATTTT.

As concerns this clone: The CDR3 carries no conserved terminal phenylalanine or tryptophan, so it likely arises from a read error. The DNA is left out, because the CDR3 cannot be placed on it with certainty; the CDR3 is given as TCRdb lists it. V usage is TRBV7-2 and J usage is TRBJ1-1. The CDR3 length is 11 residues, termini included. Looked up from germline, CDR1 is SGHTA and CDR2 is FQGNSA. CDR3 sequence reads: CASSYKRGARI.

This clone was seen once. The V gene is TRBV18, the J gene TRBJ2-7; D uncertain. The CDR3 runs to 14 residues. Between the trimmed V and J ends, which lost 2 bases and 7 bases, there was a span of 15 bases. The germline gives CDR1 KGHSH, CDR2 LQKENI. The CDR3 sequence: CASSPTGPPTEQYF. The CDR3 DNA sequence: TGTGCCAGCTCACCAACCGGGCCCCCCACGGAGCAGTACTTC.

The chain employs TRBV4-1 and TRBJ1-5; D is perhaps TRBD1 (5 bases). Germline V CDR1 and CDR2: MGHRA, YSYEKL. Trimming took 0 bases from V and 7 from J, leaving 13 bases between them. The CDR3 contains 15 residues. The CDR3 loop reads CASSQDNGGGQPQHF. CDR3 bases: TGCGCCAGCAGCCAAGATAATGGGGGGGGACAGCCCCAGCATTTT.

The J gene is TRBJ1-6, the V gene TRBV19; D gene unclear. The V end lost 8 bases, the J end lost 8 bases, and 13 bases lay between the germline ends. There are 13 residues in the CDR3. From germline, CDR1 is LNHDA and CDR2 SQIVND (reference sequence). The CDR3 nucleotides read TGTGCCAGTCGGCGGGAGAATGATTCACCCCTCCACTTT. It specifies CASRRENDSPLHF.

The chain combines TRBV7-2 with TRBJ1-1; D unclear. Germline values: CDR1 SGHTA, CDR2 FQGNSA. The CDR3 has 13 amino acids. Trimming removed 2 bases at V and 2 bases at J, with 6 bases between. The CDR3 region is CASSLTSNTEAFF. For the CDR3, the DNA is TGTGCCAGCAGCTTAACCTCCAACACTGAAGCTTTCTTT.

This chain connects TRBV6-5 to TRBJ1-1; TRBD1 matches at 8 bases. J gave up 1 base and V 8 bases, and 3 bases lay outside the gene matches. This CDR3 spans 13 amino acids. Per the germline V gene, CDR1 is MNHEY and CDR2 is SVGAGI. CDR3 in amino acids: CASWDRSNTEAFF. The CDR3, as DNA: TGTGCCAGCTGGGACAGGTCGAACACTGAAGCTTTCTTT.

This clone showed up just once. The genes are TRBV4-2 and TRBJ2-7; maybe TRBD2 (5 bases). V was trimmed by 5 bases and J by 6 bases, leaving 23 bases between them. Germline V lookup: CDR1 LGHNA, CDR2 YNFKEQ. The CDR3 is made up of 16 amino acids. This chain's CDR3 is CASSTRGGSALAEQYF. CDR3 nucleotides: TGTGCCAGCAGCACCCGAGGAGGATCAGCTCTGGCCGAGCAGTACTTC.

The chain uses TRBV18 and TRBJ1-2; D ambiguous. The germline V gene encodes CDR1 KGHSH and CDR2 LQKENI. The CDR3 is 12 amino acids. Trimming stripped 3 bases from V and 0 bases from J, with 2 bases between. Here the CDR3 reads CASSPANYGYTF. CDR3 nucleotides: TGTGCCAGCTCACCGGCTAACTATGGCTACACCTTC.

V and J are TRBV29-1 and TRBJ2-3, with 7 bases that match TRBD1. Germline V gene data show CDR1 as SQVTM and CDR2 as ANQGSEA. V dropped 3 bases and J dropped 3; count of bases not matched to a gene: 3. The CDR3 extends over 13 amino acids. The CDR3 DNA follows: TGCAGCGTTGAGTGGGACAGAACAGATACGCAGTATTTT. It specifies CSVEWDRTDTQYF.

This chain links TRBV7-2 with TRBJ2-5; D gene unclear. Germline CDR1 and CDR2: SGHTA and FQGNSA. CDR3 length: 13 residues. V lost 2 bases and J lost 4, with 8 bases in between. The CDR3 DNA sequence: TGTGCCAGCAGCTTAATAGGGCGAGAGACCCAGTACTTC. Residues: CASSLIGRETQYF.

The chain uses TRBV6-5 and TRBJ1-5, with a possible D match to TRBD1 (6 bases). The CDR3 is 13 residues long. Trimming pared 6 bases from V and 6 bases from J, leaving 12 bases between. Germline CDR1 and CDR2: MNHEY and SVGAGI. The CDR3 is CASRDSKGQPQHF. CDR3 nucleotides: TGTGCCAGCAGGGACAGTAAAGGTCAGCCCCAGCATTTT.

V gene TRBV21-1 combines with J gene TRBJ2-3. TRBV21-1 is reported as a pseudogene. This CDR3 has 15 residues. This CDR3 is CASSKWRATPDTQYF. CDR3 nucleotide sequence: TGTGCCAGCAGCAAATGGCGTGCCACTCCAGATACGCAGTATTTT.

The CDR3 sequence is CAIGQATDTQYF. The CDR3, as DNA: TGTGCCATCGGACAGGCCACAGATACGCAGTATTTT. The rearrangement links TRBV28 to TRBJ2-3; 7 nucleotides match TRBD1. Per germline, CDR1 MDHEN and CDR2 SYDVKM. The CDR3 spans 12 residues. V was clipped by 10 bases and J by 2 bases; unmatched bases: 3.

This sequence joins TRBV7-9 and TRBJ1-1, with D uncertain. The germline V gene has CDR1 SEHNR and CDR2 FQNEAQ (reference sequence). Trimming removed 8 bases at V and 9 bases at J, with 16 bases between. This CDR3 is built from 12 residues. CDR3 sequence (DNA): TGTGCCAGCTTACCTGGTGAAGGGAAAGCTTTCTTT. This codes for CASLPGEGKAFF.

The V call is TRBV5-1, the J call TRBJ2-2, with 9 bases fitting TRBD1. The CDR3 length is 15 residues. With V trimmed by 1 base and J by 9 bases, 7 bases remained unmatched. CDR1 is SGHRS, CDR2 YFSETQ, per germline. The DNA for the CDR3 is TGCGCCAGCAGCTTGCAACCGGGACAGGGCCGGGAGCTGTTTTTT. Protein sequence: CASSLQPGQGRELFF.

The chain links TRBV5-5 to TRBJ1-4; no clear D gene. Germline V CDR1 and CDR2: SGHKS, YYEKEE (reference sequence). The CDR3 consists of 14 residues. V lost 0 bases to trimming and J lost 3 bases, with 6 bases between them. CDR3 bases: TGTGCCAGCAGCTTGGCCGGATCTAATGAAAAACTGTTTTTT. Its translation: CASSLAGSNEKLFF.

This rearrangement joins TRBV4-2 to TRBJ1-1; maybe TRBD1 (5 bases). V dropped 4 bases and J dropped 2 bases, with 14 bases sitting between them. The CDR3 covers 15 residues. Looked up from germline, CDR1 is LGHNA and CDR2 is YNFKEQ. DNA of the CDR3: TGTGCCAGCAGCCCCCGGGGCAGAGCCAACACTGAAGCTTTCTTT. It is translated as CASSPRGRANTEAFF.

The V call is TRBV10-3, the J call TRBJ2-7, with D tentatively TRBD1 (6 bases). Germline CDR1 reads ENHRY; CDR2 reads SYGVKD. The CDR3 runs to 12 residues. Deletions cut 6 bases from V and 7 bases from J, with 13 bases between. Here the CDR3 DNA reads TGTGCCATCAGGGAACAGGGCGGAGAGCAGTACTTC. Translation: CAIREQGGEQYF.

The gene calls are TRBV7-3 and TRBJ2-3; 11 nucleotides match TRBD2. This CDR3 contains 15 residues. Germline CDR1 reads SGHTA; CDR2 reads FQGTGA. Trimming took 4 bases from V and 4 from J; bases not matched to a gene: 4. The CDR3 protein is CASSSRSGGADTQYF. CDR3 in DNA: TGTGCCAGCAGCTCTCGTAGCGGGGGGGCAGATACGCAGTATTTT.

The chain is built from TRBV5-1 and TRBJ2-7, with 11 bases fitting TRBD1. The CDR3 sequence is 15 residues long. The J segment lost 4 bases and the V segment lost 4 bases, leaving 7 bases of the junction unmatched. Germline values: CDR1 SGHRS, CDR2 YFSETQ. DNA for the CDR3: TGCGCCAGCAGCAAAGGGACAGGGGGGTTATACGAGCAGTACTTC. The encoded protein is CASSKGTGGLYEQYF.